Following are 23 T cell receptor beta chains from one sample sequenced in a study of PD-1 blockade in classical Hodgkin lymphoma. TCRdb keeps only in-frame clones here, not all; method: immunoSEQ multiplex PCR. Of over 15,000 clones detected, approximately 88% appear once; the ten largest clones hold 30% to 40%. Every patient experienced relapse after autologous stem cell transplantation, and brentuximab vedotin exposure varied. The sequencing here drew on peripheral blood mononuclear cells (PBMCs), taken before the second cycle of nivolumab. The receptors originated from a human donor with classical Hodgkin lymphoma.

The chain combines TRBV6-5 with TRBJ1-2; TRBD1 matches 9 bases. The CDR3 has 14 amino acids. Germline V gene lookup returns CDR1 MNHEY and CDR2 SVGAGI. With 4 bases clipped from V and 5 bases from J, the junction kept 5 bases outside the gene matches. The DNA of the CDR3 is TGTGCCAGCAGTTTATACAGGGGGCAGTATGGCTACACCTTC. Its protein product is CASSLYRGQYGYTF.

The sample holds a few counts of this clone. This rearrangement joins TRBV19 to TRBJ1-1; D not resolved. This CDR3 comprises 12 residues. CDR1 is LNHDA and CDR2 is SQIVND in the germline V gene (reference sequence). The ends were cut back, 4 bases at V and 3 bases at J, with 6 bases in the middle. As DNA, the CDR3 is TGTGCCAGTAGTAGAGCGGACACTGAAGCTTTCTTT. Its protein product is CASSRADTEAFF.

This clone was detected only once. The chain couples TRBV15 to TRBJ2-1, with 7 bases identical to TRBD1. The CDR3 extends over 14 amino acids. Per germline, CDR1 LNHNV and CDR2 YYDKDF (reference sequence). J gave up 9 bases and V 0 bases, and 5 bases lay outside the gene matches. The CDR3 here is CATSRDRDRVEQFF. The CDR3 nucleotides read TGTGCCACCAGCAGAGATAGAGACAGGGTTGAGCAGTTCTTC.

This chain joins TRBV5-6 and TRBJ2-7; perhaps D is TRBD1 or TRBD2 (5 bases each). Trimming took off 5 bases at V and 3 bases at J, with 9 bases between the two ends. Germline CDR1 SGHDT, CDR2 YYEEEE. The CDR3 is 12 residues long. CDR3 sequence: CASRGESYEQYF. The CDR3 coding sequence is TGTGCCAGCAGAGGGGAGAGCTACGAGCAGTACTTC.

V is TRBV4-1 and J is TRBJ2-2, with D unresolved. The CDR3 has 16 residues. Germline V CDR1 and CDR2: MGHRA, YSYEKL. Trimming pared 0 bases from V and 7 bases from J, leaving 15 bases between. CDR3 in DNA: TGCGCCAGCAGCCAAGACGTTCAGTGGCAGCACGGGGAGCTGTTTTTT. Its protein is CASSQDVQWQHGELFF.

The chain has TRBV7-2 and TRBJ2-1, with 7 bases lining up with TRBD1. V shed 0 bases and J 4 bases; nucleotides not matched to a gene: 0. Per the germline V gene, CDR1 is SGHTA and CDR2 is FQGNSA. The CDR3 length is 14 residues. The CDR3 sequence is CASSLAGQYNEQFF. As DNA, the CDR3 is TGTGCCAGCAGCTTAGCGGGACAGTACAATGAGCAGTTCTTC.

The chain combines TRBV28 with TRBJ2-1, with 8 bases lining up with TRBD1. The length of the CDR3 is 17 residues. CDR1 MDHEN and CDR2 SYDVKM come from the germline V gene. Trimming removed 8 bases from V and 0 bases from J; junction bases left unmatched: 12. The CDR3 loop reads CASRGTGSFLSYNEQFF. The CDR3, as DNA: TGTGCCAGCCGGGGGACAGGTTCGTTCCTCTCCTACAATGAGCAGTTCTTC. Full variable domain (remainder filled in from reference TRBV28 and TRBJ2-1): DVKVTQSSRYLVKRTGEKVFLECVQDMDHENMFWYRQDPGLGLRLIYFSYDVKMKEKGDIPEGYSVSREKKERFSLILESASTNQTSMYLCASRGTGSFLSYNEQFFGPGTRLTVL.

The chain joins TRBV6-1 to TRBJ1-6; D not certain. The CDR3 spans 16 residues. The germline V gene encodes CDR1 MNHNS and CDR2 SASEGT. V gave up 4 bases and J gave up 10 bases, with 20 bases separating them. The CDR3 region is CASSVLIWEANSPLHF. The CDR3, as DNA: TGTGCCAGCAGTGTCCTCATCTGGGAGGCGAACTCACCCCTCCACTTT.

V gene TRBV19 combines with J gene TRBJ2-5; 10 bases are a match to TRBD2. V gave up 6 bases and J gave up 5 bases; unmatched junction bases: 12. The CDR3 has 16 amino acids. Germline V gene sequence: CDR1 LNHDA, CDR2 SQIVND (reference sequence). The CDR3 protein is CASSSLGTSVLETQYF. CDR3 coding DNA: TGTGCCAGTAGCAGTTTGGGGACTAGCGTCCTTGAGACCCAGTACTTC.

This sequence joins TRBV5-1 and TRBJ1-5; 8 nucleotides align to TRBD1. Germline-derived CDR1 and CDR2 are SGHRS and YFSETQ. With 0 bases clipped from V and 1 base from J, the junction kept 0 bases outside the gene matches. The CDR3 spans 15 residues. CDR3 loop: CASSLDRGSNQPQHF. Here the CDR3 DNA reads TGCGCCAGCAGCTTGGACAGGGGGAGCAATCAGCCCCAGCATTTT.

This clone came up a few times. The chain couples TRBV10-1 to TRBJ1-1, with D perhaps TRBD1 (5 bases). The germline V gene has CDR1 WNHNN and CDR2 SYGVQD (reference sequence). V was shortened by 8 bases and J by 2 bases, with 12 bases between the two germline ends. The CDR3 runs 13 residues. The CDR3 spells CASSDITNTEAFF. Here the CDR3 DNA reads TGCGCCAGCTCGGACATTACAAACACTGAAGCTTTCTTT.

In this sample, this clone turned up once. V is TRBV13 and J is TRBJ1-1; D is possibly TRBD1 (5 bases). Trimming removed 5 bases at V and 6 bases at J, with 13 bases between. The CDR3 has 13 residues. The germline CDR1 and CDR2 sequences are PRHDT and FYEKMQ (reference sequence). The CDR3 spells CASSLGRGAEAFF. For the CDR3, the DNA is TGTGCCAGCAGCCTTGGCCGGGGCGCTGAAGCTTTCTTT.

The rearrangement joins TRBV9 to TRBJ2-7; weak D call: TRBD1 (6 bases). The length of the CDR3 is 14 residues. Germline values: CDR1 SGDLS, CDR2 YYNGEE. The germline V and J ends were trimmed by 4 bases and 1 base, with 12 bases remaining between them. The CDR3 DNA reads TGTGCCAGCAGCTCTCAGACAGGTTCCTACGAGCAGTACTTC. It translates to CASSSQTGSYEQYF.

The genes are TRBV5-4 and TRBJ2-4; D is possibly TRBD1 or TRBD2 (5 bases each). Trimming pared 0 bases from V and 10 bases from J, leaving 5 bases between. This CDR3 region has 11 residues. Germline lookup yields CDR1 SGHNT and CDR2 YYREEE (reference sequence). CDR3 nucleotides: TGTGCCAGCAGCTTGGGGGGGATTCAGTACTTC. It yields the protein CASSLGGIQYF.

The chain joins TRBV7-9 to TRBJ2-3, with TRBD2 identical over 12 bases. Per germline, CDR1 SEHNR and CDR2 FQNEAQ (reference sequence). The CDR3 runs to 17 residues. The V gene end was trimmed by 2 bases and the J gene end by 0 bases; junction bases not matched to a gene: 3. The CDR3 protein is CASSLLGTSGSTDTQYF. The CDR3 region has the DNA TGTGCCAGCAGCTTACTCGGGACTAGCGGGAGCACAGATACGCAGTATTTT.

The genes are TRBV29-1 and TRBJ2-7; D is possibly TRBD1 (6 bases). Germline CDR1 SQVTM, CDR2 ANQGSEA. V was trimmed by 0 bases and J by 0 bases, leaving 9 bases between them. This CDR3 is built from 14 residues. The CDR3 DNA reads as TGCAGCGTTGAAGAGGACAGTAGCTCCTACGAGCAGTACTTC. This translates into CSVEEDSSSYEQYF.

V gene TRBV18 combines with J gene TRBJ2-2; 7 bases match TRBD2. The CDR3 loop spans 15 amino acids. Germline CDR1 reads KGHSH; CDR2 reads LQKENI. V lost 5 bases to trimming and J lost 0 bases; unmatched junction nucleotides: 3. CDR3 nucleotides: TGTGCCAGCTCATGGGCGGGGGCGAACACCGGGGAGCTGTTTTTT. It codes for CASSWAGANTGELFF.

Written as DNA, the CDR3 is TGTGCCAGCAGTAGGGACAGCCCGAGCTCCTACGAGCAGTACTTC. Translated: CASSRDSPSSYEQYF. The rearrangement joins TRBV2 to TRBJ2-7; 7 bases align to TRBD1. This CDR3 is built from 15 residues. Trimming took 5 bases from V and 0 from J; bases not matched to a gene: 7. Germline-derived CDR1 and CDR2 are SNHLY and FYNNEI.

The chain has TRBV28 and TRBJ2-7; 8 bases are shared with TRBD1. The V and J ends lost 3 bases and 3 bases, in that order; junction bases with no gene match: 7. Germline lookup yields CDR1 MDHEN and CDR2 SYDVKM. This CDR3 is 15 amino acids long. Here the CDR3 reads CASSFVPGGFYEQYF. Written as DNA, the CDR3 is TGTGCCAGCAGTTTCGTCCCAGGGGGCTTCTACGAGCAGTACTTC.

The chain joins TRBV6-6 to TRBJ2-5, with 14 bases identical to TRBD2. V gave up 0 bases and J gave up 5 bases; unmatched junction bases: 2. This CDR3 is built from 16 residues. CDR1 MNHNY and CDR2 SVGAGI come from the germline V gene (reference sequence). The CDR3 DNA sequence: TGTGCCAGCAGTTACTCGGGACTAGCGGGGGACGAGACCCAGTACTTC. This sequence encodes CASSYSGLAGDETQYF.

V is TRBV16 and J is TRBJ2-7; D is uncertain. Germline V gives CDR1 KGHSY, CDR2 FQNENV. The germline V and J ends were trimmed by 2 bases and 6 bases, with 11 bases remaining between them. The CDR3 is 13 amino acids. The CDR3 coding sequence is TGTGCCAGCAGCCAAAGGAACACAGCCGAGCAGTACTTC. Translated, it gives CASSQRNTAEQYF.

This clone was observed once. CDR3 sequence reads: CASSEVQGAHEQYF. Written as DNA, the CDR3 is TGTGCCAGCAGTGAAGTACAGGGGGCACACGAGCAGTACTTC. This rearrangement joins TRBV6-1 to TRBJ2-7, with TRBD1 matching over 9 bases. Germline loops: CDR1 MNHNS, CDR2 SASEGT. J lost 5 bases, V lost 1 base, and 3 bases had no gene match. The CDR3 covers 14 residues.

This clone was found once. The CDR3 is CSVETSGSNLNEQFF. CDR3 nucleotide sequence: TGCAGCGTTGAGACTAGCGGGAGTAACCTCAATGAGCAGTTCTTC. J is TRBJ2-1 and V is TRBV29-1; 12 bases fit TRBD2. The CDR3 has 15 amino acids. Germline CDR1 and CDR2: SQVTM and ANQGSEA. V lost 3 bases, J lost 6 bases, and 6 bases stayed unmatched.